These 14 T cell receptor beta chains came from one sample sequenced in a study of shared clonotypes between healthy human individuals. Generated by immunoSEQ multiplex PCR, the TCRdb table keeps only in-frame clones and is missing some. Seen here are more than 850,000 clones, roughly 74% observed once, and the top ten hold around 0.47%. The material sequenced was memory CD4+ T cells from PBMCs. Specified subset: CD45RA-negative fraction. All receptors derive from a man aged 18 to 29 in good health. Some clones in this sample may be carry-over from other donors' samples.

This clone showed up just a few times. This chain joins TRBV29-1 and TRBJ2-2; weak D call: TRBD1 (5 bases). The CDR3 runs 14 residues. V was shortened by 1 base and J by 2 bases, with 8 bases between the two germline ends. In germline, CDR1 is SQVTM, CDR2 ANQGSEA. CDR3: CSVEGTLNTGELFF. For the CDR3, the DNA is TGCAGCGTTGAAGGGACACTTAACACCGGGGAGCTGTTTTTT.

The rearrangement joins TRBV5-1 to TRBJ1-1; the D is unclear. V lost 4 bases and J lost 2, with 12 bases in between. The germline gives CDR1 SGHRS, CDR2 YFSETQ. The CDR3 sequence is 14 residues long. The CDR3 DNA reads TGCGCCAGCAGCCCATCGTCGGGTAACACTGAAGCTTTCTTT. This gives the protein CASSPSSGNTEAFF.

Concerning this clone itself: A much more abundant neighbour one base away suggests this may be a read error. J is TRBJ2-3 and V is TRBV7-3, with TRBD2 as a possible D gene (5 bases). The V gene lost 3 bases and the J gene lost 2 bases, with 6 bases spanning the gap. This CDR3 is built from 13 residues. Germline lookup yields CDR1 SGHTA and CDR2 FQGTGA. In DNA form, the CDR3 reads TGTGCCAGCAGCTTCCGGGACACAGATACGCAGTATTTT. Translation: CASSFRDTDTQYF.

The gene calls are TRBV28 and TRBJ2-1; 7 nucleotides align to TRBD1. The germline V gene encodes CDR1 MDHEN and CDR2 SYDVKM. V lost 7 bases, J lost 4 bases, and 7 bases stayed unmatched. There are 14 residues in the CDR3. CDR3 sequence reads: CASTVPGQYNEQFF. The CDR3 coding sequence is TGTGCCAGCACCGTACCGGGACAGTACAATGAGCAGTTCTTC.

The chain combines TRBV5-6 with TRBJ2-5; D not resolved. Trimming stripped 2 bases from V and 11 bases from J, with 16 bases between. CDR3 size: 13 residues. Germline values: CDR1 SGHDT, CDR2 YYEEEE. The CDR3 region is CASSFWAPLVQYF. For the CDR3, the DNA is TGTGCCAGCAGCTTTTGGGCACCCCTCGTGCAGTACTTC.

J is TRBJ2-5 and V is TRBV18; TRBD1 agrees at 10 bases. CDR1 is KGHSH, CDR2 LQKENI, per germline. Losses at the gene ends were 4 bases for V and 3 bases for J; bases not matched to a gene: 5. The CDR3 consists of 15 residues. DNA of the CDR3: TGTGCCAGCTCACAATTTGGGACAGGGGAAGAGACCCAGTACTTC. Its protein product is CASSQFGTGEETQYF. Based on the CDR3 plus reference TRBV18 and TRBJ2-5, the full variable domain is NAGVMQNPRHLVRRRGQEARLRCSPMKGHSHVYWYRQLPEEGLKFMVYLQKENIIDESGMPKERFSAEFPKEGPSILRIQQVVRGDSAAYFCASSQFGTGEETQYFGPGTRLLVL.

The chain uses TRBV7-2 and TRBJ2-3; D gene unclear. The V end was cut by 8 bases, the J end by 3 bases, with 18 bases between. This CDR3 is 15 amino acids long. In germline, CDR1 is SGHTA, CDR2 FQGNSA. Here the CDR3 DNA reads TGTGCCAGCGCGGCCCAAGTCGGCAGGACAGATACGCAGTATTTT. Residues: CASAAQVGRTDTQYF. The full variable domain, rest sourced from reference TRBV7-2 and TRBJ2-3, is GAGVSQSPSNKVTEKGKDVELRCDPISGHTALYWYRQSLGQGLEFLIYFQGNSAPDKSGLPSDRFSAERTGGSVSTLTIQRTQQEDSAVYLCASAAQVGRTDTQYFGPGTRLTVL.

The CDR3 loop is CASSQGTEGARAYEQYF. As DNA, the CDR3 is TGCGCCAGCAGCCAAGGGACAGAGGGGGCGCGCGCCTACGAGCAGTACTTC. This chain links TRBV4-1 with TRBJ2-7; 7 nucleotides line up with TRBD1. This CDR3 has 17 amino acids. V shed 1 base, J shed 2 bases, and the junction held 11 bases outside the gene matches. Germline V gene data show CDR1 as MGHRA and CDR2 as YSYEKL.

The chain joins TRBV7-6 to TRBJ1-5, with D hard to call. From germline, CDR1 is SGHVS and CDR2 FNYEAQ. V was cut by 5 bases and J by 1 base, with 9 bases left in between. The CDR3 loop spans 14 amino acids. The DNA for the CDR3 is TGTGCCAGCAGCATCGGACTGAGCAATCAGCCCCAGCATTTT. It encodes CASSIGLSNQPQHF.

The V and J genes are TRBV27 and TRBJ2-3; unclear D gene. The V gene lost 5 bases and the J gene lost 4 bases, with 13 bases spanning the gap. The CDR3 totals 14 residues. CDR1 and CDR2 (germline): MNHEY, SMNVEV (reference sequence). The CDR3 DNA reads TGTGCCAGCAGTCTGAGGCGTGGGGCAGATACGCAGTATTTT. Encoded protein: CASSLRRGADTQYF.

The genes are TRBV7-3 and TRBJ2-3, with 9 bases that match TRBD2. Trimming took 2 bases from V and 4 from J; bases not matched to a gene: 1. This CDR3 is built from 14 residues. Germline values: CDR1 SGHTA, CDR2 FQGTGA. DNA for the CDR3: TGTGCCAGCAGCTTACTAGCGGGATCAGATACGCAGTATTTT. This translates into CASSLLAGSDTQYF.

The chain joins TRBV16 to TRBJ2-7; the D gene could be TRBD1 or TRBD2 (7 bases each). Germline assignment: CDR1 KGHSY and CDR2 FQNENV. The CDR3 covers 14 residues. V shed 4 bases and J shed 4 bases, with 14 bases lying between them. The CDR3 DNA reads TGTGCCAGCAGCCGGGCCAGGGGGGGATACGAGCAGTACTTC. It codes for CASSRARGGYEQYF.

V and J are TRBV5-1 and TRBJ2-1; D could derive from TRBD1 or TRBD2 (5 bases each). This CDR3 is 14 amino acids long. V lost 5 bases and J 5 bases, leaving 14 bases between the germline ends. Per the germline V gene, CDR1 is SGHRS and CDR2 is YFSETQ. CDR3 residues: CASRTGTANNEQFF. CDR3 nucleotide sequence: TGCGCCAGCAGGACCGGGACGGCAAACAATGAGCAGTTCTTC.

In the case of this clone: This CDR3 is also generated by other DNA sequences in the sample. This chain joins TRBV5-1 and TRBJ2-7, with 8 bases aligning to TRBD1. There are 15 residues in the CDR3. The germline V gene encodes CDR1 SGHRS and CDR2 YFSETQ. V lost 0 bases and J lost 4; bases outside the gene matches: 6. Here the CDR3 reads CASSLGGQGTYEQYF. The CDR3 nucleotides are TGCGCCAGCAGCTTGGGAGGACAGGGAACTTACGAGCAGTACTTC.